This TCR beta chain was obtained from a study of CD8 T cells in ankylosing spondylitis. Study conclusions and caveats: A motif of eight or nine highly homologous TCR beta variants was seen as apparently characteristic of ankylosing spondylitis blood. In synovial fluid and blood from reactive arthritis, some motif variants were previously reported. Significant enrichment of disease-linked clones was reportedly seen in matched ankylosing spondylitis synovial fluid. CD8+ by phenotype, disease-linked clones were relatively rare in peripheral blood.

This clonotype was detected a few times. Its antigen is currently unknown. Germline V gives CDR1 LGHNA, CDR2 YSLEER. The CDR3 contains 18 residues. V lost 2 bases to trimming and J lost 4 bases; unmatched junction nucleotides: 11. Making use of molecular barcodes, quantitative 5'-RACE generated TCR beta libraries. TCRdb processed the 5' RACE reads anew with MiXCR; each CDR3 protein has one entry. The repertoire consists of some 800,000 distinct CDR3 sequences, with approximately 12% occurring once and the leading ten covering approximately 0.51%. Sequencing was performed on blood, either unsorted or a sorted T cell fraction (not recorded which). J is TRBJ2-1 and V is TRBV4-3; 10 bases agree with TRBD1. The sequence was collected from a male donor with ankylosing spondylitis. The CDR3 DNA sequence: TGCGCCAGCAGCCAACTCCAACCGGGACAGGGGTTTTACAATGAGCAGTTCTTC. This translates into CASSQLQPGQGFYNEQFF.